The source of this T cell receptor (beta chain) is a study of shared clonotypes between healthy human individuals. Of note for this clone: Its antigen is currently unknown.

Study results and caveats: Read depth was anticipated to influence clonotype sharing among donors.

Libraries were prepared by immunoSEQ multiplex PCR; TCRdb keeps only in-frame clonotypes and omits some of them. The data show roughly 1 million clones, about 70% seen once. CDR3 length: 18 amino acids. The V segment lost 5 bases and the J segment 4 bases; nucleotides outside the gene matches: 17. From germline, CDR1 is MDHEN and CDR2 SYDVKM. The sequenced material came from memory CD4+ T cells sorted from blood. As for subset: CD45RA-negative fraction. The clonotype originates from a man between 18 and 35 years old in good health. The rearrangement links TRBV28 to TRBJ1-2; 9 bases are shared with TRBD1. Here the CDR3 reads CASSPFGQGPGRIYGYTF. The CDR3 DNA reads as TGTGCCAGCAGTCCTTTCGGACAGGGGCCCGGACGGATCTATGGCTACACCTTC.